One sample yielded the 25 T cell receptor beta chains listed below, sequenced in a study of OX40 agonist ivuxolimab in advanced cancers. Using immunoSEQ multiplex PCR, the repertoire was profiled, and TCRdb retains in-frame clones only, with some absent. The sample lists about 74,000 clones, approximately 88% seen once, with approximately 0.98% in the top ten. The starting material was CD4+ or CD8+ T cells sorted from blood, obtained in a trial of the OX40 agonist ivuxolimab. These receptors came from an adult with an advanced solid tumor such as melanoma, head and neck, liver or kidney cancer.

The chain employs TRBV7-8 and TRBJ2-1, with 13 bases that match TRBD2. The CDR3 contains 20 residues. Germline assignment: CDR1 SGHVS and CDR2 FQNEAQ. Germline trimming cut 5 bases from V and 8 bases from J; bases unmatched to any gene: 21. CDR3 in amino acids: CASSLGGGLAGLNPLDEQFF. For the CDR3, the DNA is TGTGCCAGCAGCCTCGGAGGGGGACTAGCGGGACTGAACCCCTTGGATGAGCAGTTCTTC.

This chain links TRBV2 with TRBJ2-3; no clear D gene. There are 14 residues in the CDR3. V was cut by 7 bases and J by 2 bases, with 13 bases left in between. Per the germline V gene, CDR1 is SNHLY and CDR2 is FYNNEI. The DNA for the CDR3 is TGTGCCAGCACTTGGCGGAGCATCACAGATACGCAGTATTTT. It encodes CASTWRSITDTQYF.

V and J are TRBV6-5 and TRBJ2-2; 7 nucleotides agree with TRBD2. Germline lookup yields CDR1 MNHEY and CDR2 SVGAGI. The CDR3 sequence is 15 residues long. After removal of 6 bases from V and 1 base from J, the junction contained 5 bases not matched to a gene. The CDR3 DNA sequence: TGTGCCAGCAGACGTCCTAGCGGGAACACCGGGGAGCTGTTTTTT. This translates into CASRRPSGNTGELFF.

The V gene is TRBV30, the J gene TRBJ1-2; D is possibly TRBD1 (6 bases). The V end lost 3 bases, the J end lost 4 bases, and 9 bases lay between the germline ends. Looked up from germline, CDR1 is GTSNPN and CDR2 is SVGIG (reference sequence). The CDR3 loop spans 12 amino acids. CDR3 sequence (DNA): TGTGCCTGGAGGACAGGCCCCTATGGCTACACCTTC. It is translated as CAWRTGPYGYTF.

The rearrangement uses TRBV18 and TRBJ2-5; 7 nucleotides agree with TRBD1. This CDR3 comprises 15 residues. Germline CDR1 is KGHSH and CDR2 is LQKENI. The V gene end was trimmed by 4 bases and the J gene end by 2 bases; junction bases not matched to a gene: 7. CDR3 nucleotide sequence: TGTGCCAGCTCACGAAGTGACAGGGCTCAAGAGACCCAGTACTTC. Translated, it gives CASSRSDRAQETQYF.

V usage is TRBV5-1 and J usage is TRBJ1-2; no firm D call. The ends were cut back, 4 bases at V and 6 bases at J, with 10 bases in the middle. The germline CDR1 and CDR2 sequences are SGHRS and YFSETQ. The CDR3 length is 12 residues. CDR3 sequence reads: CASSLDGNGYTF. The CDR3 DNA is TGCGCCAGCAGCCTGGACGGAAATGGCTACACCTTC. The full variable domain, completed using reference TRBV5-1 and TRBJ1-2, is KAGVTQTPRYLIKTRGQQVTLSCSPISGHRSVSWYQQTPGQGLQFLFEYFSETQRNKGNFPGRFSGRQFSNSRSEMNVSTLELGDSALYLCASSLDGNGYTFGSGTRLTVV.

The chain is built from TRBV4-3 and TRBJ2-5; D remains ambiguous. The germline V gene has CDR1 LGHNA and CDR2 YSLEER. The CDR3 spans 13 residues. Trimming stripped 4 bases from V and 3 bases from J, with 9 bases between. The CDR3 region is CASSRLPKETQYF. The CDR3 DNA reads TGCGCCAGCAGCCGGCTACCGAAAGAGACCCAGTACTTC.

The V and J genes are TRBV7-3 and TRBJ2-1; 13 nucleotides match TRBD2. Germline CDR1 and CDR2: SGHTA and FQGTGA. V was clipped by 0 bases and J by 3 bases; unmatched bases: 2. The CDR3 extends over 17 amino acids. In DNA form, the CDR3 reads TGTGCCAGCAGCTTAACGAGACTAGCGGGAGGCTACAATGAGCAGTTCTTC. Translation gives CASSLTRLAGGYNEQFF.

V is TRBV10-3 and J is TRBJ2-1; D is perhaps TRBD2 (6 bases). Looked up from germline, CDR1 is ENHRY and CDR2 is SYGVKD. There are 14 residues in the CDR3. Trimming left V 6 bases short and J 5 bases short, with 14 bases between. Here the CDR3 reads CAISRLDRDNEQFF. CDR3 sequence (DNA): TGTGCCATCAGCCGACTAGATAGGGACAATGAGCAGTTCTTC.

The chain uses TRBV6-4 and TRBJ2-1, with TRBD2 identical over 8 bases. Germline V gene data show CDR1 as MRHNA and CDR2 as SNTAGT. The CDR3 length is 15 residues. Losses at the gene ends were 5 bases for V and 3 bases for J; bases not matched to a gene: 6. The CDR3 DNA follows: TGTGCCAGCAGTTCGACCGGGAGGGTCTACAATGAGCAGTTCTTC. Protein product: CASSSTGRVYNEQFF.

The chain uses TRBV19 and TRBJ2-1; 11 nucleotides align to TRBD2. J gave up 7 bases and V 6 bases, and 5 bases lay outside the gene matches. This CDR3 contains 14 residues. Per germline, CDR1 LNHDA and CDR2 SQIVND (reference sequence). The DNA of the CDR3 is TGTGCCAGTAGACTAGCGGGAGTAGCGAATGAGCAGTTCTTC. Protein product: CASRLAGVANEQFF.

This rearrangement joins TRBV5-1 to TRBJ1-4, with 7 bases identical to TRBD1. Germline-derived CDR1 and CDR2 are SGHRS and YFSETQ. This CDR3 has 14 amino acids. Trimming cost V 3 bases and J 5 bases; bases outside gene matches: 4. The CDR3 coding sequence is TGCGCCAGCAGCTCAATGGGACAGAATGAAAAACTGTTTTTT. It codes for CASSSMGQNEKLFF.

The chain joins TRBV14 to TRBJ2-7, with 9 bases aligning to TRBD1. V lost 1 base and J lost 3; bases outside the gene matches: 10. Germline CDR1 is SGHDN and CDR2 is FVKESK. This CDR3 has 17 residues. Here the CDR3 DNA reads TGTGCCAGCAGCCAAGGTCCCCGGACAGGGGCCAACTACGAGCAGTACTTC. Protein: CASSQGPRTGANYEQYF.

The chain recombines TRBV4-3 with TRBJ2-4, with D perhaps matching TRBD1 or TRBD2 (5 bases each). The CDR3 has 15 amino acids. Germline V gene lookup returns CDR1 LGHNA and CDR2 YSLEER. V was pared by 1 base and J by 3 bases, with 10 bases between. DNA for the CDR3: TGCGCCAGCAGCCAAGGCTGGGGGAGCAAAAACATTCAGTACTTC. Residues: CASSQGWGSKNIQYF.

The CDR3 spells CASSSLGAGNTIYF. The CDR3 DNA reads as TGTGCCAGTAGTTCTCTGGGTGCCGGAAACACCATATATTTT. This chain uses TRBV19 with TRBJ1-3; D is unclear. This CDR3 contains 14 residues. V lost 5 bases to trimming and J lost 4 bases, with 12 bases between them. Germline values: CDR1 LNHDA, CDR2 SQIVND (reference sequence).

CDR3 sequence: CAWSGSGISGANVLTF. The CDR3 DNA reads TGTGCCTGGAGTGGTAGCGGGATCTCTGGGGCCAACGTCCTGACTTTC. V is TRBV30 and J is TRBJ2-6, with 8 bases that match TRBD2. This CDR3 spans 16 amino acids. In germline, CDR1 is GTSNPN, CDR2 SVGIG (reference sequence). Trimming at V came to 1 base and at J to 0 bases, leaving 2 bases not matched to a gene.

This chain connects TRBV4-3 to TRBJ2-2, with 9 bases that match TRBD2. Germline CDR1 reads LGHNA; CDR2 reads YSLEER. J gave up 4 bases and V 4 bases, and 10 bases lay outside the gene matches. The CDR3 has 17 residues. This chain's CDR3 is CASSPQGGRVSTGELFF. The CDR3 DNA follows: TGCGCCAGCAGCCCCCAGGGCGGGAGGGTGAGCACCGGGGAGCTGTTTTTT.

Concerning this clone: No DNA is shown, since the ends of the CDR3 on it are uncertain; the CDR3 is the one TCRdb lists. The V call is TRBV4-1, the J call TRBJ2-5; TRBD2, the table's D call, lacks a check against the DNA. Germline CDR1 reads MGHRA; CDR2 reads YSYEKL. 13 amino acids form the CDR3, both terminal residues included. CDR3 sequence reads: CASSPTGVAGGNF.

V gene TRBV19 combines with J gene TRBJ2-1; TRBD2 matches 7 bases. Germline V gene lookup returns CDR1 LNHDA and CDR2 SQIVND (reference sequence). This CDR3 is built from 15 residues. The V gene end was trimmed by 4 bases and the J gene end by 6 bases; junction bases not matched to a gene: 9. The DNA for the CDR3 is TGTGCCAGTAGTAGGACGGCGGGAGCCCCCAATGAGCAGTTCTTC. Translating it yields CASSRTAGAPNEQFF.

CDR3 amino acids: CASSWGTDTQYF. For the CDR3, the DNA is TGTGCCAGCAGTTGGGGCACAGATACGCAGTATTTT. The V call is TRBV27, the J call TRBJ2-3; the D is unclear. Deletions cut 4 bases from V and 1 base from J, with 3 bases between. The CDR3 consists of 12 residues. Germline V gene sequence: CDR1 MNHEY, CDR2 SMNVEV (reference sequence).

The chain carries TRBV7-3 and TRBJ2-7; 7 bases match TRBD1. The CDR3 contains 14 residues. Germline loops: CDR1 SGHTA, CDR2 FQGTGA. Trimming took 5 bases from V and 5 from J; bases not matched to a gene: 9. CDR3 protein: CASSKGDRIDEQYF. The DNA of the CDR3 is TGTGCCAGCAGCAAAGGGGACAGAATAGACGAGCAGTACTTC.

This clone was recorded a few times. The rearrangement uses TRBV18 and TRBJ2-6; possibly TRBD1 or TRBD2 for D (5 bases each). CDR1 is KGHSH and CDR2 is LQKENI in the germline V gene. The V end lost 4 bases, the J end lost 4 bases, and 11 bases lay between the germline ends. The CDR3 is made up of 15 amino acids. The CDR3 reads CASSLRDPGANVLTF. The CDR3 nucleotides read TGTGCCAGCTCACTCCGGGACCCCGGGGCCAACGTCCTGACTTTC.

The chain combines TRBV2 with TRBJ1-5; tentatively, D is TRBD1 (5 bases). Trimming left V 4 bases short and J 5 bases short, with 18 bases between. CDR1 is SNHLY, CDR2 FYNNEI, per germline. The CDR3 length is 16 residues. The CDR3 loop is CASSGGWRGYDQPQHF. The CDR3 DNA is TGTGCCAGCAGTGGGGGGTGGAGGGGCTACGATCAGCCCCAGCATTTT.

The chain has TRBV28 and TRBJ1-5; D unclear. Trimming stripped 6 bases from V and 4 bases from J, with 7 bases between. Per the germline V gene, CDR1 is MDHEN and CDR2 is SYDVKM. CDR3 size: 12 residues. CDR3 protein: CASSPENQPQHF. The CDR3 DNA reads as TGTGCCAGCAGCCCCGAGAATCAGCCCCAGCATTTT. Drawing the rest from reference TRBV28 and TRBJ1-5, the complete variable domain is DVKVTQSSRYLVKRTGEKVFLECVQDMDHENMFWYRQDPGLGLRLIYFSYDVKMKEKGDIPEGYSVSREKKERFSLILESASTNQTSMYLCASSPENQPQHFGDGTRLSIL.

The rearrangement links TRBV4-3 to TRBJ1-6; the match to TRBD1 covers 9 bases. The CDR3 sequence is 16 residues long. The trim removed 4 bases at V and 2 bases at J, leaving 3 bases unmatched. The germline CDR1 and CDR2 sequences are LGHNA and YSLEER. CDR3 nucleotide sequence: TGCGCCAGCAGCCTGGACAGGGGCGCCTATAATTCACCCCTCCACTTT. It yields the protein CASSLDRGAYNSPLHF.